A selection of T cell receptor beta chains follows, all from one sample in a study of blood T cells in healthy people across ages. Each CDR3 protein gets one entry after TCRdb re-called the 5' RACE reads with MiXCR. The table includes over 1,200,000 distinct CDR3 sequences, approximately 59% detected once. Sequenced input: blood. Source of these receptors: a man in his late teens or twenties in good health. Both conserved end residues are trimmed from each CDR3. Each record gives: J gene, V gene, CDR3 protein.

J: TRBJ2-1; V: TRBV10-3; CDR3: ASRQAKGEQF
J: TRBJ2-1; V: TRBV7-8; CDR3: ASSLVFHEQF
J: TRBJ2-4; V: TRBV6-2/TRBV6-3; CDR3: ASSPEGRGIQY
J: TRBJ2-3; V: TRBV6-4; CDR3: ASSDRGAIDTQY
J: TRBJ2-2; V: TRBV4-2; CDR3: ASSQETVIAGELF
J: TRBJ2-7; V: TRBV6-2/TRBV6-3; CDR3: ASRDRNEQY
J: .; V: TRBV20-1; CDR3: SARYKVPGREQY
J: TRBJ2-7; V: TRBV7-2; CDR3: ASSLQGQFYEQY
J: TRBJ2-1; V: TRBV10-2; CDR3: ASSESLGSNEQF
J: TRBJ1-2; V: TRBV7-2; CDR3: ASSRWDAGCGYT
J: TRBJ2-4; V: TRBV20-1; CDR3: SAQRIGLAKNIQY
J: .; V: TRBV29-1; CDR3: SVGSRGGETQF
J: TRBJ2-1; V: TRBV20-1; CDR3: IASPGIAF
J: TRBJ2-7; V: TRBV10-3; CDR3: AISWPLGAGSYEQY
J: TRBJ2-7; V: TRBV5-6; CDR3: ASSYLLRTGAYEQY
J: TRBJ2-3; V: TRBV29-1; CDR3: SVEDLGISTTDTQY
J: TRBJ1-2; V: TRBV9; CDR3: ASSGEGGYYGYT
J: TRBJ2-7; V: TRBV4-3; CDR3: ASSPGSPGTGFSEQY
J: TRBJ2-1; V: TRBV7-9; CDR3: ASSLPMPPYNEQF
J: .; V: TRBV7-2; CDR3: ASSPGPSSGRNNEQF
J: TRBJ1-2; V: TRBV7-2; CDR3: ASSLGREVNDGYT
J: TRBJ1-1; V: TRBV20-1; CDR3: SASNVGTEVF
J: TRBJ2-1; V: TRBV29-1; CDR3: SADSGPRMDEQF
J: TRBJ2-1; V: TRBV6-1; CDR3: ASSRDRVGYNGQF
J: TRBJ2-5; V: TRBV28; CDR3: ASSPGTGLQEQY
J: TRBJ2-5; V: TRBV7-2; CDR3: ASTLDRGDQETQY